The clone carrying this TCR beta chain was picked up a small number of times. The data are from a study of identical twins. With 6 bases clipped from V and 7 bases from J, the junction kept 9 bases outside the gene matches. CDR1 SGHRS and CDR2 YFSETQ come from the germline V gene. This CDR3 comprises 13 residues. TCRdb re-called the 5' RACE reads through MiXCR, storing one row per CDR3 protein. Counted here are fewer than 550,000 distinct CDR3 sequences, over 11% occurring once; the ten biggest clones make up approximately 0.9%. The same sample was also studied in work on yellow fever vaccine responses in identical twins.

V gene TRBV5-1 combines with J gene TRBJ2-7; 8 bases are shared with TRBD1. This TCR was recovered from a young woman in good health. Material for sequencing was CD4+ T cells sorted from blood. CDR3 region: CASTRGTGGEQYF. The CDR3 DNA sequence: TGCGCCAGCACCCGGGGGACAGGCGGGGAGCAGTACTTC.